The rows below give T cell receptor beta chains drawn from one sample of a study of blood T cell repertoires in COVID-19. Libraries were prepared by immunoSEQ multiplex PCR; TCRdb keeps only in-frame clonotypes and omits some of them. The sample contains roughly 250,000 clones, approximately 86% of which appear only once. The material sequenced was peripheral blood. The receptors come from a human donor with COVID-19, enrolled during active disease. The donor label of this sample is uncertain. Each CDR3 is given with its conserved first and last residue. Fields, in order: J gene, V gene, clone size, CDR3 protein. Size is omitted from some rows. Given values are once, few, many or a class for expanded clones.

j_call: TRBJ1-4; v_call: TRBV28; clone_size: NA; cdr3_aa: CASRQINEKLFF
j_call: TRBJ1-5; v_call: TRBV4-3; clone_size: NA; cdr3_aa: CASSKGQGDQPQHF
j_call: TRBJ2-3; v_call: TRBV6-1; clone_size: NA; cdr3_aa: CASSVNSGFPADTQYF
j_call: TRBJ1-5; v_call: TRBV3-1/TRBV3-2; clone_size: NA; cdr3_aa: CASSQVPENQPQHF
j_call: TRBJ1-5; v_call: TRBV2; clone_size: NA; cdr3_aa: CASRGTGRSNQPQHF
j_call: TRBJ1-4; v_call: TRBV7-6; clone_size: NA; cdr3_aa: CASSPQGKSNEKLFF
j_call: TRBJ1-1; v_call: TRBV5-1; clone_size: NA; cdr3_aa: CASSSGTQGTEAFF
j_call: TRBJ1-2; v_call: TRBV5-1; clone_size: NA; cdr3_aa: CASSLDQGSGGYTF
j_call: TRBJ1-2; v_call: TRBV11-2; clone_size: NA; cdr3_aa: CASSTRTGELSDYGYTF
j_call: TRBJ1-6; v_call: TRBV7-2; clone_size: NA; cdr3_aa: CASSTGQGHSPLHF
j_call: TRBJ2-7; v_call: TRBV4-1; clone_size: NA; cdr3_aa: CASSQDLAPGRAYEQYF
j_call: TRBJ2-7; v_call: TRBV6-2/TRBV6-3; clone_size: NA; cdr3_aa: CASSFPTSGRAETYEQYF
j_call: TRBJ2-2; v_call: TRBV9; clone_size: NA; cdr3_aa: CASSDRGRDGELFF
j_call: TRBJ2-3; v_call: TRBV19; clone_size: NA; cdr3_aa: CASGLVATQQYF
j_call: TRBJ2-7; v_call: TRBV11-1; clone_size: NA; cdr3_aa: CASSLGAGGPYEQYF
j_call: TRBJ2-5; v_call: TRBV7-9; clone_size: NA; cdr3_aa: CASSQPLGVTETQYF
j_call: TRBJ1-6; v_call: TRBV5-1; clone_size: NA; cdr3_aa: CASSLGAGDNSPLHF
j_call: TRBJ1-3; v_call: TRBV28; clone_size: NA; cdr3_aa: CASSSQVSGNTIYF
j_call: TRBJ1-1; v_call: TRBV28; clone_size: NA; cdr3_aa: CASSLLGQGAWTEAFF
j_call: TRBJ2-5; v_call: TRBV6-2/TRBV6-3; clone_size: NA; cdr3_aa: CASSLELLSREVQETQYF
j_call: TRBJ2-2; v_call: TRBV15; clone_size: NA; cdr3_aa: CATSRRGPNTGELFF
j_call: TRBJ1-4; v_call: TRBV28; clone_size: NA; cdr3_aa: CASAGTGLEKLFF
j_call: TRBJ2-1; v_call: TRBV5-5; clone_size: NA; cdr3_aa: CASNSRPIAGGNNEQFF
j_call: TRBJ2-7; v_call: TRBV4-3; clone_size: NA; cdr3_aa: CASSQGSGQGVYEQYF
j_call: TRBJ1-2; v_call: TRBV9; clone_size: NA; cdr3_aa: CASSVQGYGYTF
j_call: TRBJ2-1; v_call: TRBV4-1; clone_size: NA; cdr3_aa: CASSQSLAGESPFF
j_call: TRBJ1-3; v_call: TRBV30; clone_size: NA; cdr3_aa: CAWRGKDRAWINGNTIYF
j_call: TRBJ2-7; v_call: TRBV5-6; clone_size: NA; cdr3_aa: CASSSGTGAYEQYF
j_call: TRBJ1-2; v_call: TRBV9; clone_size: NA; cdr3_aa: CASSVGGTANYGYTF
j_call: TRBJ2-5; v_call: TRBV19; clone_size: NA; cdr3_aa: CASSIGMRTSGRAQETQYF
j_call: TRBJ2-3; v_call: TRBV5-1; clone_size: NA; cdr3_aa: CASSLGTSGSGTDTQYF
j_call: TRBJ2-5; v_call: TRBV14; clone_size: NA; cdr3_aa: CASSASFRGTQYF
j_call: TRBJ2-7; v_call: TRBV28; clone_size: NA; cdr3_aa: CASRRGITDEQYF
j_call: TRBJ1-1; v_call: TRBV12-3/TRBV12-4; clone_size: NA; cdr3_aa: CASSWTGDTEAFF
j_call: TRBJ2-7; v_call: TRBV28; clone_size: NA; cdr3_aa: CASSESSGKPYEQYF
j_call: TRBJ1-2; v_call: TRBV9; clone_size: NA; cdr3_aa: CASSPGQGNYGYTF
j_call: TRBJ2-1; v_call: TRBV18; clone_size: NA; cdr3_aa: CASSPPSCPYNEQFF
j_call: TRBJ2-7; v_call: TRBV28; clone_size: NA; cdr3_aa: CASSRPGQLTYEQYF
j_call: TRBJ1-1; v_call: TRBV6-6; clone_size: once; cdr3_aa: CAHGRAGDTEAFF
j_call: TRBJ1-4; v_call: TRBV25-1; clone_size: NA; cdr3_aa: CASSEFKGAPEKLFF
j_call: TRBJ1-1; v_call: TRBV9; clone_size: NA; cdr3_aa: CASSPAFGEGTEAFF
j_call: TRBJ1-5; v_call: TRBV19; clone_size: NA; cdr3_aa: CASSYSGGQPQHF
j_call: TRBJ2-7; v_call: TRBV7-2; clone_size: NA; cdr3_aa: CASSLRRESEQYF
j_call: TRBJ2-3; v_call: TRBV2; clone_size: NA; cdr3_aa: CASSTGQIALTDTQYF
j_call: TRBJ1-1; v_call: TRBV6-4; clone_size: NA; cdr3_aa: CASRQDTNTEAFF
j_call: TRBJ1-2; v_call: TRBV7-5; clone_size: NA; cdr3_aa: CARSVPALGQGPYGYTF
j_call: TRBJ1-3; v_call: TRBV30; clone_size: NA; cdr3_aa: CALGKGGGNTIYF
j_call: TRBJ1-2; v_call: TRBV28; clone_size: NA; cdr3_aa: CASRRGQGTRGYTF
j_call: TRBJ1-2; v_call: TRBV19; clone_size: NA; cdr3_aa: CASSVGPGRYGYTF
j_call: TRBJ2-1; v_call: TRBV5-4; clone_size: NA; cdr3_aa: CASSSSGSSYNEQFF
j_call: TRBJ1-4; v_call: TRBV5-1; clone_size: once; cdr3_aa: CASSLDFGQEEKLFF
j_call: TRBJ2-1; v_call: TRBV7-2; clone_size: NA; cdr3_aa: CASRVAGGHDEQFF
j_call: TRBJ1-3; v_call: TRBV3-1/TRBV3-2; clone_size: NA; cdr3_aa: CASSQAGFSGNTIYF
j_call: TRBJ2-2; v_call: TRBV5-1; clone_size: NA; cdr3_aa: CASSPFSSGELFF
j_call: TRBJ1-2; v_call: TRBV19; clone_size: NA; cdr3_aa: CASSISSHKNYGYTF
j_call: TRBJ2-2; v_call: TRBV6-5; clone_size: NA; cdr3_aa: CASSYPAQGTGELFF
j_call: TRBJ1-1; v_call: TRBV19; clone_size: NA; cdr3_aa: CASSMQAGGTEAFF
j_call: TRBJ2-1; v_call: TRBV28; clone_size: NA; cdr3_aa: CASRIGTSGRVGQFF
j_call: TRBJ1-2; v_call: TRBV5-6; clone_size: NA; cdr3_aa: CASSLGPDWRGYGYTF